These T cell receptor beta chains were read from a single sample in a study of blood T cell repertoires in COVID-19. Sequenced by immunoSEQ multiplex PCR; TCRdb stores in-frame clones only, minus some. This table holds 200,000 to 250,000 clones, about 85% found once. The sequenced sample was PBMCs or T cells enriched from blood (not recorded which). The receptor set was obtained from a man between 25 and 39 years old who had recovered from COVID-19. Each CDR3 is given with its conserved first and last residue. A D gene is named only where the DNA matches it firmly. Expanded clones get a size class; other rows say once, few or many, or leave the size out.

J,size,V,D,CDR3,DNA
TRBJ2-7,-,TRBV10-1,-,CASIPGVQYEQYF,TGCGCCAGCATTCCAGGGGTTCAGTACGAGCAGTACTTC
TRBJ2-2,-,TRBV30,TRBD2,CAERAGFIGELFF,TGTGCCGAAAGAGCGGGATTCATCGGGGAGCTGTTTTTT
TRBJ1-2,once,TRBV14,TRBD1,CASSLPQGGGYTF,TGTGCCAGCAGCCTTCCCCAGGGGGGAGGCTACACCTTC
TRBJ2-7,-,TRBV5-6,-,CASSPISDNLDSYEQYF,TGTGCCAGCAGCCCAATATCAGATAATCTAGACTCCTACGAGCAGTACTTC
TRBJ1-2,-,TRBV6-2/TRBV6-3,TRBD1,CASSYATGGDYGYTF,TGTGCCAGCAGTTATGCGACAGGGGGCGACTATGGCTACACCTTC
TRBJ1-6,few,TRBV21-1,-,CASSNLEKYYNSPLHF,TGTGCCAGCAGCAACTTGGAGAAGTACTATAATTCACCCCTCCACTTT
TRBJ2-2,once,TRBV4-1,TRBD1,CASSPGTVRTGELFF,TGCGCCAGCAGCCCGGGGACAGTTAGAACCGGGGAGCTGTTTTTT
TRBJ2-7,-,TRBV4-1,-,CASSQEPFYKAYEQYF,TGCGCCAGCAGCCAAGAACCTTTCTATAAAGCCTACGAGCAGTACTTC
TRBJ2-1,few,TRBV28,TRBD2,CASTPTSGRAPYNEQFF,TGTGCCAGCACCCCGACTAGCGGGAGGGCCCCCTACAATGAGCAGTTCTTC
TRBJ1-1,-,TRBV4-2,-,CASSQDSGGGFWGGTEAFF,TGTGCCAGCAGCCAAGATTCGGGAGGGGGGTTTTGGGGTGGCACTGAAGCTTTCTTT
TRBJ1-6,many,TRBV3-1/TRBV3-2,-,CASSQVRFNSPLHF,TGTGCCAGCAGCCAAGTGCGTTTTAATTCACCCCTCCACTTT
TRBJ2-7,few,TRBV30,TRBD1,CALDRGLEQYF,TGTGCCTTGGACAGGGGGCTTGAGCAGTACTTC
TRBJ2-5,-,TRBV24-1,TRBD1,CATSPGGAETQYF,TGTGCCACCAGTCCAGGGGGCGCGGAGACCCAGTACTTC
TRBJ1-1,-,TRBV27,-,CASSFSGVSAEAFF,TGTGCCAGCAGTTTTTCGGGGGTATCCGCTGAAGCTTTCTTT
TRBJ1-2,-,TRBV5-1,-,CASSPYQGIQNGYTF,TGCGCCAGCAGCCCTTACCAGGGGATACAGAATGGCTACACCTTC
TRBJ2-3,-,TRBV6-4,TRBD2,CASSGTSGSGDTQYF,TGTGCCAGCAGCGGAACTAGCGGGAGCGGGGATACGCAGTATTTT
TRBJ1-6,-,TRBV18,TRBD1,CASSQGQVQAPLHF,TGTGCCAGCTCACAGGGACAGGTACAGGCACCCCTCCACTTT
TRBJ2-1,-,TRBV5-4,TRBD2,CASSSGVSGGTQLFRDEQFF,TGTGCCAGCAGCTCTGGGGTGAGCGGGGGCACCCAACTTTTCCGCGATGAGCAGTTCTTC
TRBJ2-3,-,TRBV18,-,CASSQSPSGADTQYF,TGTGCCAGCTCACAATCCCCCTCGGGGGCAGATACGCAGTATTTT
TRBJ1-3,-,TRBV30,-,CAWDSSGNTIYF,TGTGCCTGGGACAGCTCTGGAAACACCATATATTTT
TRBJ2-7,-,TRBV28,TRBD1,CASSLPDRDRSYEQYF,TGTGCCAGCAGTTTACCCGACAGGGACCGCTCCTACGAGCAGTACTTC
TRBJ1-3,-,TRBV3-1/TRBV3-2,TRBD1,CASSQGGQGSGNTIYF,TGTGCCAGCAGCCAGGGGGGACAGGGGTCTGGAAACACCATATATTTT